This TCR beta chain originates from a study of cytomegalovirus exposure and HLA in healthy donors. General study results and limits: It was reported that the classifier diagnosed cytomegalovirus status with high specificity and sensitivity in both the original and validation cohorts. The study listed roughly 150 cytomegalovirus-associated TCR beta chains. Later, an analysis found that TCR clusters from the first cohort tended to co-occur in the 90 to 150 validation repertoires. Whilst most TCR sequences proved rare, a subset of public TCRs occurred across many donors.

Note on this clone: Its antigen is still unknown.

Assay used: immunoSEQ multiplex PCR; TCRdb lists only in-frame clones, some missing. The repertoire has some 250,000 clones, roughly 89% of them found once; the top ten carry 0.37%. The CDR3 totals 14 residues. From germline, CDR1 is MDHEN and CDR2 SYDVKM. V lost 6 bases to trimming and J lost 6 bases; unmatched junction nucleotides: 1. The origin of this receptor is a woman aged 18 to 35 in good health and CMV-seronegative. This chain joins TRBV28 and TRBJ1-6; TRBD1 matches 11 bases. Specimen: PBMCs. For the CDR3, the DNA is TGTGCCAGCAGGGACAGGGGGCCTAATTCACCCCTCCACTTT. Amino acids: CASRDRGPNSPLHF. Together with reference TRBV28 and TRBJ1-6, the CDR3 gives the full variable domain: DVKVTQSSRYLVKRTGEKVFLECVQDMDHENMFWYRQDPGLGLRLIYFSYDVKMKEKGDIPEGYSVSREKKERFSLILESASTNQTSMYLCASRDRGPNSPLHFGNGTRLTVT.